One T cell receptor beta chain is described in this entry. Its target is unknown. Cultured cells yielded isolated CD4+ T cells after around 10 days. Days 3 and 7 were when half the medium was replaced with IL-2 medium. The sample comes from a study of vaccination effects on CD4 cells after COVID-19. Study in general: Of the BNT162b2 and mRNA-1273 vaccines, participants received two doses of one or the other. IL-2 at about 10 IU/ml and peptides at roughly 10 ug/ml were added to cultured PBMC, more than 1.5 million per well.

TCRdb's table, derived via immunoSEQ multiplex PCR, lists solely in-frame clones and lacks some. Of around 50,000 clones in the sample, approximately 70% were seen once. This CDR3 has 14 amino acids. CDR1 and CDR2 from the germline V gene are LGHDT and YNNKEL (reference sequence). With 4 bases removed from V and 1 base from J, the gap between germline ends came to 9 bases. The chain recombines TRBV3-1 (or the pseudogene TRBV3-2) with TRBJ2-3; unclear D gene. This receptor was obtained from a human donor who received a COVID-19 vaccine. Source: CD4+ T cells from PBMCs cultured without peptide, taken before COVID-19 vaccination. CDR3 coding DNA: TGTGCCAGCAGCCCCAGTGGGGGCACAGATACGCAGTATTTT. Translation gives CASSPSGGTDTQYF.